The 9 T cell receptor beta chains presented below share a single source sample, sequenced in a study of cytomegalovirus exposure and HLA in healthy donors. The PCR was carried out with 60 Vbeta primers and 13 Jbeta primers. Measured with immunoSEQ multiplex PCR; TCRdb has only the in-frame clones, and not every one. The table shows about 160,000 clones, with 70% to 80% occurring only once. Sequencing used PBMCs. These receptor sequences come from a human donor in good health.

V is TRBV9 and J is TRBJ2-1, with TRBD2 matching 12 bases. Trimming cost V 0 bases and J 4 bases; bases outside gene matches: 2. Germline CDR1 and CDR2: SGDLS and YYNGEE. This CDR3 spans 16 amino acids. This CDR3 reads CASSVALAGGYNEQFF. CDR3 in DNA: TGTGCCAGCAGCGTAGCACTAGCGGGGGGTTACAATGAGCAGTTCTTC.

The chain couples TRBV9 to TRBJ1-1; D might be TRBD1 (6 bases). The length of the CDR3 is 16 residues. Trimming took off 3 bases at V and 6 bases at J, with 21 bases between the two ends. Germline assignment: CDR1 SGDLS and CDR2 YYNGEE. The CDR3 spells CASSGPSGGQVAEAFF. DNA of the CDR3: TGTGCCAGCAGCGGGCCATCCGGGGGGCAGGTTGCTGAAGCTTTCTTT.

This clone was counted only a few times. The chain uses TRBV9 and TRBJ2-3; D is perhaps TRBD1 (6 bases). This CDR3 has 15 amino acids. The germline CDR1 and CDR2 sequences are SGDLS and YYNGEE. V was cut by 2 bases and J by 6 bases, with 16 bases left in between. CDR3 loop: CASSVASVQGDTQYF. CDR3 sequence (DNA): TGTGCCAGCAGCGTGGCTTCCGTACAGGGCGATACGCAGTATTTT.

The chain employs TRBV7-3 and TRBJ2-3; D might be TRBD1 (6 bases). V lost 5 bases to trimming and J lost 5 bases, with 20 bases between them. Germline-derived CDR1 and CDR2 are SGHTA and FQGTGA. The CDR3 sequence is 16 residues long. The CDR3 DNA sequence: TGTGCCAGCAGCCCTAAGGGCACAGGGTTTGGAGATACGCAGTATTTT. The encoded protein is CASSPKGTGFGDTQYF.

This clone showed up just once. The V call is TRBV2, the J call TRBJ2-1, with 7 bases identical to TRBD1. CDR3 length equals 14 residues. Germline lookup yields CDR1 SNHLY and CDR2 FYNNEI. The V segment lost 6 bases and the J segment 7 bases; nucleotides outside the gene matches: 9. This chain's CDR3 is CASSLDRIGNEQFF. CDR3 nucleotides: TGTGCCAGCAGCCTGGACAGGATCGGGAATGAGCAGTTCTTC.

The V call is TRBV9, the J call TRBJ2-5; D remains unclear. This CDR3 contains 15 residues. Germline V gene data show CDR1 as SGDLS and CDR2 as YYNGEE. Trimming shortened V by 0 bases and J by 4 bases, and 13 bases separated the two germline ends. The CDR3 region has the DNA TGTGCCAGCAGCGTAGGAACCACTCCCCGAGAGACCCAGTACTTC. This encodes CASSVGTTPRETQYF.

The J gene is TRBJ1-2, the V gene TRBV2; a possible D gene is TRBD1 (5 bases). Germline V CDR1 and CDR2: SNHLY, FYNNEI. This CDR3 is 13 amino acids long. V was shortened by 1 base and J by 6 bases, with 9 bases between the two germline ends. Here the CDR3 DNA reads TGTGCCAGCAGTGAAGAGGGGTGGAATGGCTACACCTTC. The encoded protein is CASSEEGWNGYTF.

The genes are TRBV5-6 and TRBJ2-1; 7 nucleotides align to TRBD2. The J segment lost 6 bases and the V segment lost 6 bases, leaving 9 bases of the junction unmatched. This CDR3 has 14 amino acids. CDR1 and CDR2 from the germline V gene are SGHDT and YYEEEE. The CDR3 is CASIFGTIGNEQFF. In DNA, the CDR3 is TGTGCCAGCATCTTCGGGACTATCGGCAATGAGCAGTTCTTC.

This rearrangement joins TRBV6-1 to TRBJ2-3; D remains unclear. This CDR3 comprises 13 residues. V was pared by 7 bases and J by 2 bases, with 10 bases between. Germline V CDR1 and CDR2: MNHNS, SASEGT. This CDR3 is CASTLFPTDTQYF. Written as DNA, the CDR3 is TGTGCCAGCACCCTGTTCCCCACAGATACGCAGTATTTT.